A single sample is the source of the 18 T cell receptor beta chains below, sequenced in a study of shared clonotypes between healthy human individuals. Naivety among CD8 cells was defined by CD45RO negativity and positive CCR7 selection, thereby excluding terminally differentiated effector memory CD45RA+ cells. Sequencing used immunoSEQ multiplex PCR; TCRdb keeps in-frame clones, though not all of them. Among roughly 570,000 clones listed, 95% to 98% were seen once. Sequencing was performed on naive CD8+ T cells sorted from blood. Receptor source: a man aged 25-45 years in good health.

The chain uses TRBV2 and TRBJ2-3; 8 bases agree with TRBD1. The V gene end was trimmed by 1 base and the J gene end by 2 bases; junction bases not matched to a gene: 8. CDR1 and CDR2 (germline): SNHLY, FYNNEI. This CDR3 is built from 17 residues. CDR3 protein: CASSEVSPDRATDTQYF. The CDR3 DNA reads TGTGCCAGCAGTGAAGTGAGCCCGGACAGGGCCACAGATACGCAGTATTTT. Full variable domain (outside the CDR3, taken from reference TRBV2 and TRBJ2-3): EPEVTQTPSHQVTQMGQEVILRCVPISNHLYFYWYRQILGQKVEFLVSFYNNEISEKSEIFDDQFSVERPDGSNFTLKIRSTKLEDSAMYFCASSEVSPDRATDTQYFGPGTRLTVL.

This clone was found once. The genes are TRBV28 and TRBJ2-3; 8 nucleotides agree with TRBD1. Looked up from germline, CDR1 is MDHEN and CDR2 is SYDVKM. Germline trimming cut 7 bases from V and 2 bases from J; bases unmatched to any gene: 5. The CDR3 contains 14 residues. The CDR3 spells CASKTGQDTDTQYF. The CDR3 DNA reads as TGTGCCAGCAAGACGGGACAGGACACAGATACGCAGTATTTT.

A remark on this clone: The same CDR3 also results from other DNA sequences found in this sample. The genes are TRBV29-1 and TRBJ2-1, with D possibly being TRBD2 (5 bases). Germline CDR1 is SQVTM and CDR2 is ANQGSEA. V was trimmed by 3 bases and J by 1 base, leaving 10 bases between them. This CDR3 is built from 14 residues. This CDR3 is CSVEGESSYNEQFF. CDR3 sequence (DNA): TGCAGCGTTGAGGGAGAGTCTTCCTACAATGAGCAGTTCTTC.

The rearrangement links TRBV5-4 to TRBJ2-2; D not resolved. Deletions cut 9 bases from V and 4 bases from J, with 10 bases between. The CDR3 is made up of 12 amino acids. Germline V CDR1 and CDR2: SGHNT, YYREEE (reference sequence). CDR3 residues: CATTYPTGELFF. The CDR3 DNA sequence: TGTGCCACCACCTATCCCACCGGGGAGCTGTTTTTT.

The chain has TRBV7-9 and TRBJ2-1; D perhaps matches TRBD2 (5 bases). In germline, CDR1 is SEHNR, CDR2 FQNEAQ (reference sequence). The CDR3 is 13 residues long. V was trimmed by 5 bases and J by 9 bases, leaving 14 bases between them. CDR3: CASSPSGIVEQFF. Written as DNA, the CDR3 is TGTGCCAGCAGCCCCTCGGGGATAGTTGAGCAGTTCTTC. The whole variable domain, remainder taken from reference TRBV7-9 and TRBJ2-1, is DTGVSQNPRHKITKRGQNVTFRCDPISEHNRLYWYRQTLGQGPEFLTYFQNEAQLEKSRLLSDRFSAERPKGSFSTLEIQRTEQGDSAMYLCASSPSGIVEQFFGPGTRLTVL.

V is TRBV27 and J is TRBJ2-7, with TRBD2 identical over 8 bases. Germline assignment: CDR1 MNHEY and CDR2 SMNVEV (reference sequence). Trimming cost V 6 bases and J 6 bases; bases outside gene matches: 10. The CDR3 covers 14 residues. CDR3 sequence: CASRGVLAGGEQYF. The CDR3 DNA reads TGTGCCAGCAGAGGGGTTCTGGCGGGAGGCGAGCAGTACTTC.

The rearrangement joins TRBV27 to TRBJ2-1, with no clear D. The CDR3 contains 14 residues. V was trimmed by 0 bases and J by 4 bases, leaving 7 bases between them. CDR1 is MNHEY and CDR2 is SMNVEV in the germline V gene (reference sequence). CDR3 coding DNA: TGTGCCAGCAGTTTATCCCTCCGATACAATGAGCAGTTCTTC. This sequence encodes CASSLSLRYNEQFF.

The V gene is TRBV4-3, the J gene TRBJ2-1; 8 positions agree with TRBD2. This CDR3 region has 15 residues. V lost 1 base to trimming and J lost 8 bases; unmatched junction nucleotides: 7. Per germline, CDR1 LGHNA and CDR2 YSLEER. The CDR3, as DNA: TGCGCCAGCAGCCAAGTTAGCGGGATTACAGATGAGCAGTTCTTC. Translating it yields CASSQVSGITDEQFF.

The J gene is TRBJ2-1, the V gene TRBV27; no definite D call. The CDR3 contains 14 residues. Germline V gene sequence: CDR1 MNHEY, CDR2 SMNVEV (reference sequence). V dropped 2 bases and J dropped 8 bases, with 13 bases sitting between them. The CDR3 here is CASSLLDRRDEQFF. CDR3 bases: TGTGCCAGCAGTTTACTGGACCGCCGAGATGAGCAGTTCTTC.

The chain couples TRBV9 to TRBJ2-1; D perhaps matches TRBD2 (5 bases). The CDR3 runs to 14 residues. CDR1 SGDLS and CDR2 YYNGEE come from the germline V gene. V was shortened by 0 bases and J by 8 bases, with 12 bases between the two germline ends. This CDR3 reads CASSVEGAPHEQFF. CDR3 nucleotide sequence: TGTGCCAGCAGCGTAGAGGGAGCCCCCCATGAGCAGTTCTTC.

The CDR3 spells CASSVAGRGSTDTQYF. Written as DNA, the CDR3 is TGTGCCAGCAGCGTAGCGGGCAGGGGGAGCACAGATACGCAGTATTTT. V is TRBV9 and J is TRBJ2-3; 7 nucleotides agree with TRBD1. The CDR3 runs 16 residues. After removal of 0 bases from V and 0 bases from J, the junction contained 4 bases not matched to a gene. The V gene's germline CDR1 is SGDLS and CDR2 YYNGEE.

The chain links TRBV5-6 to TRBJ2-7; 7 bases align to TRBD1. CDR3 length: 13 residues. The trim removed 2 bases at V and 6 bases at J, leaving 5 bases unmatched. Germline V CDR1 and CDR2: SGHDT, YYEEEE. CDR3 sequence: CASSFGTVGEQYF. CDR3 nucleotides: TGTGCCAGCAGCTTCGGGACAGTCGGCGAGCAGTACTTC.

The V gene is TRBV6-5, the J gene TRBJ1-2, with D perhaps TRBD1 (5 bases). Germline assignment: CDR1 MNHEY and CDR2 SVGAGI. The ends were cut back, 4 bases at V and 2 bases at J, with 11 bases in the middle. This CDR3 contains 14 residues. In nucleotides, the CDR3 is TGTGCCAGCAGTTCCTTTGAGGGGAACTATGGCTACACCTTC. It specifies CASSSFEGNYGYTF.

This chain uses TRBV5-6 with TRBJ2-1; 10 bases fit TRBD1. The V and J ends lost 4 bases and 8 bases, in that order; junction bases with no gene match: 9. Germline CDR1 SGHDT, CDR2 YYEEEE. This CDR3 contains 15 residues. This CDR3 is CASSIPRDRGHEQFF. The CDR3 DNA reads TGTGCCAGCAGCATACCCCGGGACAGGGGCCATGAGCAGTTCTTC.

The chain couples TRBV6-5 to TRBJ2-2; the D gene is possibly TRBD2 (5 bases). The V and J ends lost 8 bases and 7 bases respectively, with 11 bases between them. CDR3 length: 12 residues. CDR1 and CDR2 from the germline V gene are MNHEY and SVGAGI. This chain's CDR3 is CASGVAGGELFF. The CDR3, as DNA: TGTGCCAGCGGGGTCGCGGGCGGGGAGCTGTTTTTT.

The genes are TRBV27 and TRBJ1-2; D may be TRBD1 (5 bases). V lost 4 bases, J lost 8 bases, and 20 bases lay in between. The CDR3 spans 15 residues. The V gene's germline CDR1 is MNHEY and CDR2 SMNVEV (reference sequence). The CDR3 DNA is TGTGCCAGCAGTTCACTTGCTTCCAGGGTCCACGGCTACACCTTC. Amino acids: CASSSLASRVHGYTF.

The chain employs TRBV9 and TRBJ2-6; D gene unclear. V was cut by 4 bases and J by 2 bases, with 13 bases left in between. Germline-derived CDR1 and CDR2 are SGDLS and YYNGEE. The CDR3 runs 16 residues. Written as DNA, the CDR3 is TGTGCCAGCAGCCCCCCCGGTCAGACTGGGGCCAACGTCCTGACTTTC. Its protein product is CASSPPGQTGANVLTF.

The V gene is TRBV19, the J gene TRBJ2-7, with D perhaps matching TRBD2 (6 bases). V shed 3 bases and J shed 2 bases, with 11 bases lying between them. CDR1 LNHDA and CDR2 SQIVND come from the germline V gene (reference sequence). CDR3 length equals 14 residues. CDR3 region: CASSIAEGTYEQYF. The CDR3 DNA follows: TGTGCCAGTAGTATCGCGGAGGGGACCTACGAGCAGTACTTC.